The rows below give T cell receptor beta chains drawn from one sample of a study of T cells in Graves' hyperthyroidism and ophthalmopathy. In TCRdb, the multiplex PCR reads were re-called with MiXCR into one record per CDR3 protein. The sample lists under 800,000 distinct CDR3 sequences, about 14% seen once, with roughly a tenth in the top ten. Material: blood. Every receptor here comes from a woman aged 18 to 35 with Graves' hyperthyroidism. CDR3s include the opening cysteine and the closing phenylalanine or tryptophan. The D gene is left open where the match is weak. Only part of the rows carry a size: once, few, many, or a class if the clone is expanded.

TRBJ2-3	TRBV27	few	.	CASRGDQVTQYF
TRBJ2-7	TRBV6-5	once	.	CASSYRVLSAQFFEQYF
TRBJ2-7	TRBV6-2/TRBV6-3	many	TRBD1	CASNPAQGTGEQYF
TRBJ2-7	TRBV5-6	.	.	CASSGGVRHEQYF
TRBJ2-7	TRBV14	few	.	CASKGHYEQYF
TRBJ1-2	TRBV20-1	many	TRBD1	CSARSRDRGANYGYTF
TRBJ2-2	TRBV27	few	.	CASRHAGELFF
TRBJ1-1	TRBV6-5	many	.	CASSYRMNTEAFF
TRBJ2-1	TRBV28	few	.	CASIGAGQTYNEQFF
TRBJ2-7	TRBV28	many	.	CASSQAYSYEQYF
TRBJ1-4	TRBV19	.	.	CASSGAGAPAEKLFF
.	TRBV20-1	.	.	CSAIRGLKETQFF
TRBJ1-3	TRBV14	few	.	CASSQGRAGNTIYF
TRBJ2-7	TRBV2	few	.	CASRILGPGAYEQYF
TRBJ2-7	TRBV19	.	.	CASSEGFISYEQYF
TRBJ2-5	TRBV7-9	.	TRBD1	CASSFRQGIETQYF
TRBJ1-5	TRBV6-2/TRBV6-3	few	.	CASSYRPTRRQPQHF
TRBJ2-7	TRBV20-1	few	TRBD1	CSARDYRQGRYEQYF
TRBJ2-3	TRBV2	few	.	CASLKYTQYF
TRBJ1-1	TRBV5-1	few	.	CASSLETGLMNTEAFF
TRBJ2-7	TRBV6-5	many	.	CASSYGSPLTYEQYF
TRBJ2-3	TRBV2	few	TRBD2	CASIDTSGEKWTQYF
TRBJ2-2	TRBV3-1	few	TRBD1	CASSQVGTGGTGELFF
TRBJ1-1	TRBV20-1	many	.	CSASPVFREGWDTEAFF
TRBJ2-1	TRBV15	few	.	CATSRSTDHNEQFF
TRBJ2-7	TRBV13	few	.	CASSSRPGEQYF
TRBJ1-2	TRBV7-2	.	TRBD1	CASSFLGTGKRGYGYTF
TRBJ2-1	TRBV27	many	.	CASSDPGRSYNEQFF
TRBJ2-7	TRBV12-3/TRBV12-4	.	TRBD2	CASSSTTGLAGERFSYEQYF
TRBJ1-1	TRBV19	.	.	CASSIDLNTEAFF
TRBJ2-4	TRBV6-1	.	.	CASSYTQRDIQYF
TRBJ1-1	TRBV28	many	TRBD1	CASSLGQAGSQAFF
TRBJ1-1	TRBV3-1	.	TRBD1	CASIHFRDRGTEAFF